This T cell receptor beta chain comes out of a study of shared clonotypes between healthy human individuals. General study findings and limits: Genetic and exposure-history diversity was limited by the small donor number.

The germline V gene encodes CDR1 SGHTA and CDR2 FQGNSA. The CDR3 is made up of 11 amino acids. V was pared by 5 bases and J by 6 bases, with 7 bases between. For this clone: The antigen remains undetermined.

Libraries were prepared by immunoSEQ multiplex PCR; TCRdb keeps only in-frame clonotypes and omits some of them. The table lists around 370,000 clones, 95% to 97% of them singletons. The specimen was memory CD8+ T cells sorted from blood. Specified subset: CD45RO+ cells pooled with CCR7-negative TemRA cells. This clonotype was obtained from a man aged 25-45 years in good health. V and J are TRBV7-2 and TRBJ2-5; D not resolved. As DNA, the CDR3 is TGTGCCAGCAGCCCGCAGAAGACCCAGTACTTC. This translates into CASSPQKTQYF. The whole variable domain, filled in from reference TRBV7-2 and TRBJ2-5, reads GAGVSQSPSNKVTEKGKDVELRCDPISGHTALYWYRQSLGQGLEFLIYFQGNSAPDKSGLPSDRFSAERTGGSVSTLTIQRTQQEDSAVYLCASSPQKTQYFGPGTRLLVL.